These 32 T cell receptor beta chains were all obtained from the same sample, sequenced in a study of blood T cell repertoires in COVID-19. Produced via immunoSEQ multiplex PCR; TCRdb's table is partial and in-frame only. The sample contains approximately 22,000 clones, about 91% of which appear only once. What was sequenced was peripheral blood. The receptor source for this set is a man aged 70 or older with active COVID-19.

The chain combines TRBV9 with TRBJ2-3; 8 bases are shared with TRBD2. There are 16 residues in the CDR3. Looked up from germline, CDR1 is SGDLS and CDR2 is YYNGEE. J gave up 0 bases and V 0 bases, and 3 bases lay outside the gene matches. The CDR3 spells CASSVVGTSSTDTQYF. In nucleotides, the CDR3 is TGTGCCAGCAGCGTAGTGGGGACTAGTAGCACAGATACGCAGTATTTT.

The chain is built from TRBV2 and TRBJ2-1, with D perhaps matching TRBD2 (6 bases). The CDR3 length is 16 residues. From germline, CDR1 is SNHLY and CDR2 FYNNEI. Trimming removed 4 bases from V and 0 bases from J, with 13 bases in between. The CDR3: CASSGGVLSSYNEQFF. DNA of the CDR3: TGTGCCAGCAGTGGCGGGGTACTAAGCTCCTACAATGAGCAGTTCTTC.

This clone was picked up one time. This chain connects TRBV27 to TRBJ2-1, with TRBD1 as a possible D gene (5 bases). The V and J ends lost 5 bases and 1 base respectively, with 12 bases between them. Germline CDR1 reads MNHEY; CDR2 reads SMNVEV (reference sequence). This CDR3 contains 15 residues. CDR3 amino acids: CASSQRGLSYNEQFF. Written as DNA, the CDR3 is TGTGCCAGCAGTCAAAGGGGCTTATCCTACAATGAGCAGTTCTTC.

J is TRBJ2-5 and V is TRBV7-3; D is unclear. The CDR3 runs to 13 residues. Per germline, CDR1 SGHTA and CDR2 FQGTGA. The V end was cut by 4 bases, the J end by 4 bases, with 10 bases between. The CDR3: CASSSSGGETQYF. The DNA for the CDR3 is TGTGCCAGCAGCTCCTCGGGTGGAGAGACCCAGTACTTC.

The CDR3 DNA sequence: TGTGCCAGTTCACCTAGCGGGGGGCGAAATGAGCAGTTCTTC. Amino acids: CASSPSGGRNEQFF. The chain is built from TRBV7-9 and TRBJ2-1, with 11 bases lining up with TRBD2. CDR1 is SEHNR and CDR2 is FQNEAQ in the germline V gene (reference sequence). J was trimmed by 7 bases and V by 9 bases; bases with no gene match: 8. CDR3 size: 14 residues.

The rearrangement uses TRBV7-3 and TRBJ1-4, with D maybe TRBD1 (6 bases). Germline loops: CDR1 SGHTA, CDR2 FQGTGA. The CDR3 extends over 16 amino acids. V lost 1 base to trimming and J lost 7 bases, with 16 bases between them. The chain's CDR3 is CASSLNREGSGEKLFF. As DNA, the CDR3 is TGTGCCAGCAGCTTAAACAGGGAGGGATCAGGTGAAAAACTGTTTTTT.

The DNA for the CDR3 is TGTGCCAGCACCACGCCATCAGGGGCCGCTCTTACCATATATTTT. Amino acid sequence: CASTTPSGAALTIYF. V gene TRBV28 combines with J gene TRBJ1-3; D may be TRBD1 (6 bases). V was cut by 7 bases and J by 10 bases, with 23 bases left in between. Germline CDR1 is MDHEN and CDR2 is SYDVKM. CDR3 length: 15 amino acids.

The gene calls are TRBV5-6 and TRBJ1-4; D unresolved. V lost 4 bases, J lost 3 bases, and 10 bases lay in between. Germline assignment: CDR1 SGHDT and CDR2 YYEEEE. The CDR3 is made up of 14 amino acids. CDR3 region: CASSLRGANEKLFF. CDR3 DNA sequence: TGTGCCAGCAGCCTACGGGGAGCTAATGAAAAACTGTTTTTT.

This CDR3 is CASSLAEKGYEQYF. The DNA for the CDR3 is TGTGCCAGCTCACTAGCGGAAAAAGGATATGAGCAGTACTTC. This sequence joins TRBV18 and TRBJ2-7, with a possible D match to TRBD2 (6 bases). V gave up 4 bases and J gave up 7 bases, with 17 bases separating them. This CDR3 spans 14 amino acids. Germline values: CDR1 KGHSH, CDR2 LQKENI.

The chain employs TRBV4-3 and TRBJ1-4; D gene unclear. Germline loops: CDR1 LGHNA, CDR2 YSLEER. This CDR3 has 15 amino acids. V shed 0 bases and J shed 7 bases, with 12 bases lying between them. The CDR3 reads CASSQERARGEKLFF. The CDR3 DNA sequence: TGCGCCAGCAGCCAAGAGAGAGCGCGAGGTGAAAAACTGTTTTTT.

This clone was observed a few times. The J gene is TRBJ2-2, the V gene TRBV5-1; TRBD2 aligns across 7 bases. V lost 4 bases and J lost 2; bases outside the gene matches: 5. Germline V gene data show CDR1 as SGHRS and CDR2 as YFSETQ. The CDR3 has 15 residues. The CDR3 DNA sequence: TGCGCCAGCAGCCCACAAGCGGGAAACACCGGGGAGCTGTTTTTT. Its translation is CASSPQAGNTGELFF.

This chain uses TRBV25-1 with TRBJ1-4; the match to TRBD1 covers 11 bases. The CDR3 consists of 18 residues. Germline CDR1 and CDR2: MGHDK and SYGVNS. Losses at the gene ends were 8 bases for V and 5 bases for J; bases not matched to a gene: 16. DNA for the CDR3: TGTGCCAGCCAGAGAACTCCGGGACAGGGGGTTCGGAATGAAAAACTGTTTTTT. Translation gives CASQRTPGQGVRNEKLFF.

The chain employs TRBV7-8 and TRBJ2-6, with a weak D call TRBD1 (6 bases). Deletions cut 4 bases from V and 0 bases from J, with 13 bases between. The CDR3 covers 17 residues. Germline lookup yields CDR1 SGHVS and CDR2 FQNEAQ. Here the CDR3 DNA reads TGTGCCAGCAGCTCGCTTCGACAGGTCTCTGGGGCCAACGTCCTGACTTTC. Amino acid sequence: CASSSLRQVSGANVLTF.

The chain has TRBV11-2 and TRBJ2-7, with D perhaps matching TRBD1 (5 bases). The CDR3 has 15 amino acids. The V and J ends lost 1 base and 3 bases respectively, with 13 bases between them. The V gene's germline CDR1 is SGHAT and CDR2 FQNNGV. CDR3 in amino acids: CASSLGVTVDYEQYF. CDR3 coding DNA: TGTGCCAGCAGCTTAGGTGTGACAGTAGACTACGAGCAGTACTTC. Combining the CDR3 with reference TRBV11-2 and TRBJ2-7 gives the whole variable domain EAGVAQSPRYKIIEKRQSVAFWCNPISGHATLYWYQQILGQGPKLLIQFQNNGVVDDSQLPKDRFSAERLKGVDSTLKIQPAKLEDSAVYLCASSLGVTVDYEQYFGPGTRLTVT.

The gene calls are TRBV7-2 and TRBJ2-5; TRBD2 matches 8 bases. Per germline, CDR1 SGHTA and CDR2 FQGNSA. The J segment lost 5 bases and the V segment lost 5 bases, leaving 10 bases of the junction unmatched. The CDR3 is 15 amino acids. This CDR3 reads CASSPNRGGRETQYF. CDR3 nucleotide sequence: TGTGCCAGCAGCCCCAACCGGGGGGGGCGGGAGACCCAGTACTTC. Full variable domain (missing parts from reference TRBV7-2 and TRBJ2-5): GAGVSQSPSNKVTEKGKDVELRCDPISGHTALYWYRQSLGQGLEFLIYFQGNSAPDKSGLPSDRFSAERTGGSVSTLTIQRTQQEDSAVYLCASSPNRGGRETQYFGPGTRLLVL.

J is TRBJ1-5 and V is TRBV24-1; no clear D. This CDR3 is built from 12 residues. Trimming took off 3 bases at V and 12 bases at J, with 11 bases between the two ends. Germline V gives CDR1 KGHDR, CDR2 SFDVKD. CDR3 protein: CATSDLGSHQHF. As DNA, the CDR3 is TGTGCCACCAGTGATCTAGGAAGTCACCAGCATTTT.

The V gene is TRBV6-5, the J gene TRBJ2-2, with TRBD1 as a possible D gene (6 bases). Germline CDR1 is MNHEY and CDR2 is SVGAGI. V was trimmed by 7 bases and J by 7 bases, leaving 19 bases between them. CDR3 length: 15 amino acids. CDR3 sequence: CASKNRATGIGELFF. The CDR3 DNA follows: TGTGCCAGCAAAAACAGGGCCACCGGCATCGGGGAGCTGTTTTTT.

This sequence joins TRBV13 and TRBJ2-3; TRBD1 is a possible D gene (7 bases). V lost 2 bases to trimming and J lost 2 bases, with 14 bases between them. CDR3 length: 16 residues. Germline-derived CDR1 and CDR2 are PRHDT and FYEKMQ (reference sequence). CDR3 loop: CASSLRGRDPTDTQYF. The CDR3 coding sequence is TGTGCCAGCAGCTTAAGGGGGCGGGATCCCACAGATACGCAGTATTTT. Full variable domain (missing parts from reference TRBV13 and TRBJ2-3): AAGVIQSPRHLIKEKRETATLKCYPIPRHDTVYWYQQGPGQDPQFLISFYEKMQSDKGSIPDRFSAQQFSDYHSELNMSSLELGDSALYFCASSLRGRDPTDTQYFGPGTRLTVL.

The V and J genes are TRBV6-5 and TRBJ1-1; 8 bases line up with TRBD1. Germline values: CDR1 MNHEY, CDR2 SVGAGI. V shed 6 bases, J shed 3 bases, and the junction held 3 bases outside the gene matches. The CDR3 is 13 amino acids. In DNA form, the CDR3 reads TGTGCCAGCAGAGGACAGGGTTACACTGAAGCTTTCTTT. Protein sequence: CASRGQGYTEAFF.

V gene TRBV5-1 combines with J gene TRBJ2-2; TRBD2 aligns across 7 bases. The ends lost 0 bases at V and 4 bases at J; junction bases unmatched: 6. CDR1 is SGHRS, CDR2 YFSETQ, per germline. The CDR3 runs 16 residues. CDR3 sequence (DNA): TGCGCCAGCAGCTTGGTGGCGGGAGAGGGCACCGGGGAGCTGTTTTTT. It codes for CASSLVAGEGTGELFF. The full variable domain, its missing parts supplied by reference TRBV5-1 and TRBJ2-2, is KAGVTQTPRYLIKTRGQQVTLSCSPISGHRSVSWYQQTPGQGLQFLFEYFSETQRNKGNFPGRFSGRQFSNSRSEMNVSTLELGDSALYLCASSLVAGEGTGELFFGEGSRLTVL.

The gene calls are TRBV5-1 and TRBJ1-2, with D perhaps matching TRBD1 (5 bases). Germline V gives CDR1 SGHRS, CDR2 YFSETQ. The V end was cut by 5 bases, the J end by 8 bases, with 16 bases between. There are 13 residues in the CDR3. CDR3 nucleotides: TGCGCCAGCAGTCAAACCGGGGCGGGGGGCTACACCTTC. Its protein product is CASSQTGAGGYTF.

This chain connects TRBV7-3 to TRBJ2-1; D possibly corresponds to TRBD1 (6 bases). Germline lookup yields CDR1 SGHTA and CDR2 FQGTGA. The V and J ends lost 5 bases and 9 bases respectively, with 23 bases between them. The CDR3 is 16 amino acids. The CDR3 here is CASSLQTGSRAGEQFF. The CDR3 region has the DNA TGTGCCAGCAGCCTCCAGACAGGCTCCCGGGCAGGTGAGCAGTTCTTC.

The chain combines TRBV7-9 with TRBJ1-6; D not certain. V lost 5 bases and J 7 bases, leaving 12 bases between the germline ends. This CDR3 has 14 amino acids. CDR1 SEHNR and CDR2 FQNEAQ come from the germline V gene (reference sequence). DNA for the CDR3: TGTGCCAGCAGCCGTGGGCAGCAAAATTCACCCCTCCACTTT. Encoded protein: CASSRGQQNSPLHF.

This chain connects TRBV9 to TRBJ2-1; D is ambiguous. Trimming took off 0 bases at V and 0 bases at J, with 4 bases between the two ends. CDR1 is SGDLS, CDR2 YYNGEE, per germline. This CDR3 has 14 residues. Here the CDR3 reads CASSVGISYNEQFF. The DNA of the CDR3 is TGTGCCAGCAGCGTAGGTATCTCCTACAATGAGCAGTTCTTC. The variable domain in full, completed from reference TRBV9 and TRBJ2-1, reads DSGVTQTPKHLITATGQRVTLRCSPRSGDLSVYWYQQSLDQGLQFLIQYYNGEERAKGNILERFSAQQFPDLHSELNLSSLELGDSALYFCASSVGISYNEQFFGPGTRLTVL.

The chain combines TRBV7-2 with TRBJ2-7, with 7 bases identical to TRBD1. Trimming cost V 1 base and J 2 bases; bases outside gene matches: 5. Germline lookup yields CDR1 SGHTA and CDR2 FQGNSA. This CDR3 is 15 amino acids long. CDR3 loop: CASSLGSQGAYEQYF. Written as DNA, the CDR3 is TGTGCCAGCAGCTTAGGATCTCAGGGGGCCTACGAGCAGTACTTC.

J is TRBJ2-3 and V is TRBV5-1; TRBD2 aligns across 10 bases. CDR3 size: 17 residues. Germline V gives CDR1 SGHRS, CDR2 YFSETQ. The junction had 8 bases not matched to a gene; V was cut back by 4 bases and J by 0 bases. CDR3 nucleotide sequence: TGCGCCAGCAGCCCAGGACTAGCGGTCTCTAGCACAGATACGCAGTATTTT. The encoded protein is CASSPGLAVSSTDTQYF. Looking up the rest from reference TRBV5-1 and TRBJ2-3 gives the full variable domain: KAGVTQTPRYLIKTRGQQVTLSCSPISGHRSVSWYQQTPGQGLQFLFEYFSETQRNKGNFPGRFSGRQFSNSRSEMNVSTLELGDSALYLCASSPGLAVSSTDTQYFGPGTRLTVL.

The chain is built from TRBV2 and TRBJ1-1; possibly TRBD1 for D (6 bases). Germline assignment: CDR1 SNHLY and CDR2 FYNNEI. This CDR3 is 14 amino acids long. The ends were cut back, 2 bases at V and 6 bases at J, with 13 bases in the middle. In DNA, the CDR3 is TGTGCCAGCAGTGAATGGGACATGTCGTCTGAAGCTTTCTTT. Its translation is CASSEWDMSSEAFF.

CDR3 protein: CASALGTGKVNEQFF. The CDR3 bases are TGTGCCAGCGCCTTAGGGACAGGGAAGGTCAATGAGCAGTTCTTC. This rearrangement joins TRBV25-1 to TRBJ2-1; TRBD1 matches at 9 bases. Trimming at V came to 8 bases and at J to 6 bases, leaving 11 bases not matched to a gene. CDR1 is MGHDK, CDR2 SYGVNS, per germline. The CDR3 spans 15 residues.

Notes on this clone: The germline gene is not matched at one end of the junction; a read error may be the cause. The V call is TRBV6-5, the J call TRBJ1-1; 7 bases agree with TRBD1. The CDR3 runs 15 residues. The V gene's germline CDR1 is MNHEY and CDR2 SVGAGI. The DNA for the CDR3 is TGTGCCAGCAGAACCGACAGGGTAGGGAACATTGAAGCTTTCTTT. Its protein is CASRTDRVGNIEAFF.

This clone was recorded only once. J is TRBJ2-5 and V is TRBV3-1 (or the pseudogene TRBV3-2); 9 positions match TRBD1. The CDR3 spans 16 residues. J was trimmed by 4 bases and V by 1 base; bases with no gene match: 7. Germline-derived CDR1 and CDR2 are LGHDT and YNNKEL (reference sequence). CDR3 region: CASSQGPGQGRETQYF. The CDR3 DNA sequence: TGTGCCAGCAGCCAAGGACCGGGACAGGGTCGAGAGACCCAGTACTTC.

The chain links TRBV12-3 or TRBV12-4 to TRBJ2-1; 8 bases are a match to TRBD1. Unmatched junction bases numbered 6, after V lost 8 bases and J lost 6 bases. CDR3 length: 13 amino acids. The CDR3 nucleotides read TGTGCCAGCGGCAGGACAGGGCTCAATGAGCAGTTCTTC. Residues: CASGRTGLNEQFF.

The chain uses TRBV7-9 and TRBJ1-4; TRBD1 agrees at 8 bases. Unmatched junction bases numbered 5, after V lost 3 bases and J lost 8 bases. Per the germline V gene, CDR1 is SEHNR and CDR2 is FQNEAQ (reference sequence). The CDR3 runs to 14 residues. The CDR3 sequence: CASSLTGDYEKLFF. DNA of the CDR3: TGTGCCAGCAGCTTGACAGGGGATTACGAAAAACTGTTTTTT.